The table lists the clone carrying this T cell receptor beta chain with many counts. What it binds is unknown. The sample belongs to a study of identical twins. Study conclusions and caveats: Cord blood beta clonotypes that were abundant carried fewer insertions, and memory repertoires showed no such trend. It was cross-sectional statistical analysis, not following the same donors, that the conclusions relied on.

CDR3 length: 12 residues. Per germline, CDR1 SQVTM and CDR2 ANQGSEA. Trimming left V 0 bases short and J 7 bases short, with 9 bases between. TCRdb redid the calling of the 5' RACE reads with MiXCR, one entry per CDR3 protein. Here the sample spans fewer than 350,000 distinct CDR3 sequences, roughly 8.6% being singletons. This sample also belongs to another study, concerning yellow fever vaccine responses in identical twins. As reported in that work: Twins' vaccine T cell response reportedly gave the appearance of partial convergence and partial personalization.

The clonotype comes from a woman between 18 and 30 years old in good health. The sequenced material came from memory (CD45RO+) T cells sorted from blood. This chain links TRBV29-1 with TRBJ2-5; no definite D call. Written as DNA, the CDR3 is TGCAGCGTTGAAGATCTTACGGGGACCCAGTACTTC. Protein sequence: CSVEDLTGTQYF.